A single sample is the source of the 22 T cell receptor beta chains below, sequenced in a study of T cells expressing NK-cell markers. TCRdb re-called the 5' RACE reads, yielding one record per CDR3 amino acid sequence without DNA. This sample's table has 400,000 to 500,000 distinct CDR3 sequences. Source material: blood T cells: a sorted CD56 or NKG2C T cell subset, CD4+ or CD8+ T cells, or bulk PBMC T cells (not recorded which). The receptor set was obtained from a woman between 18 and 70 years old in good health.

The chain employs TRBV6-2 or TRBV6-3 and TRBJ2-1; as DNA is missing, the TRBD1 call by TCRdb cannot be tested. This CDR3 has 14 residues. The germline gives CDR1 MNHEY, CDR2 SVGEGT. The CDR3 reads CASSAGTVYNEQFF.

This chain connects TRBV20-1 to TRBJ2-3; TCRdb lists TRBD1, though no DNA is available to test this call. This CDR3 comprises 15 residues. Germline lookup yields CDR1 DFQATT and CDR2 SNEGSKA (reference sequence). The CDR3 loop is CSARAYQGSTDTQYF.

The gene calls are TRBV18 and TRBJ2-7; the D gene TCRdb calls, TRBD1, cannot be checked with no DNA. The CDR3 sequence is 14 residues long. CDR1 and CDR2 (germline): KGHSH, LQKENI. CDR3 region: CASSRGTGAYEQYF.

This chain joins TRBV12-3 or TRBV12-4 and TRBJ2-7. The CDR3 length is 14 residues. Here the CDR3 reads CASSSQDSSYEQYF.

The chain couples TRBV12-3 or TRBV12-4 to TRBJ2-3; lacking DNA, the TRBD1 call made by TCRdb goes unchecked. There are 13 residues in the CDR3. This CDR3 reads CASSSGQTDTQYF.

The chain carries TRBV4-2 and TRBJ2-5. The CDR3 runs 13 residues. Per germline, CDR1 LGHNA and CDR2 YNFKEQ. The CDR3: CASSPTPFETQYF.

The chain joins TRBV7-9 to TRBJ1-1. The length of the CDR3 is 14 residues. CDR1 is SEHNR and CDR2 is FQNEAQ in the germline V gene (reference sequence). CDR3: CASSLVYKNTEAFF.

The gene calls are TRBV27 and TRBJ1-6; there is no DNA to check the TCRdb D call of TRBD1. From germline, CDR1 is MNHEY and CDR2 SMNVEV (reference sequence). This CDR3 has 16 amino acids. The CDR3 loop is CASSWGGGQGGSPLHF.

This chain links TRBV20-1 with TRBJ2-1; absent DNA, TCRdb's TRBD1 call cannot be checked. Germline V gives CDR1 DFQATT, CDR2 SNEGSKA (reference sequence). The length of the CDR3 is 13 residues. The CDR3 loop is CSAPNRVPNEQFF.

The CDR3 protein is CASSQSGETQYF. The V and J genes are TRBV3-1 and TRBJ2-5. From germline, CDR1 is LGHDT and CDR2 YNNKEL (reference sequence). This CDR3 region has 12 residues.

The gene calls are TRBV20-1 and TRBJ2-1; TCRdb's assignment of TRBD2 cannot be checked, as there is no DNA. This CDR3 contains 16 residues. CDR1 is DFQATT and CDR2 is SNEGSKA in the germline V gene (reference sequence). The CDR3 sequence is CSARYPLAGGHNEQFF.

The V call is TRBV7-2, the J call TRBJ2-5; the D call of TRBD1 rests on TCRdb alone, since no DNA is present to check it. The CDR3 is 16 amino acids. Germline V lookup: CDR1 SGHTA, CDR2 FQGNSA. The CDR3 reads CASSKGQGVERGTQYF. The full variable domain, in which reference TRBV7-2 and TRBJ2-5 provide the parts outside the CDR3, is GAGVSQSPSNKVTEKGKDVELRCDPISGHTALYWYRQSLGQGLEFLIYFQGNSAPDKSGLPSDRFSAERTGGSVSTLTIQRTQQEDSAVYLCASSKGQGVERGTQYFGPGTRLLVL.

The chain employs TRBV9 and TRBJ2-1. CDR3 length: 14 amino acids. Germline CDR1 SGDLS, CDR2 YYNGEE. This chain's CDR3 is CASSRGNSYNEQFF.

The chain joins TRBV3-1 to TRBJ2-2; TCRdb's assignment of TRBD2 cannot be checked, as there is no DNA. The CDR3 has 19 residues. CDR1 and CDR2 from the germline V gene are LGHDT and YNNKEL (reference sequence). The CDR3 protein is CASSQRTRLKNSGTGELFF.

CDR3 region: CASSFRLATTDTQYF. The V and J genes are TRBV7-2 and TRBJ2-3; TCRdb proposes TRBD2, but this gene call is untestable without DNA. The V gene's germline CDR1 is SGHTA and CDR2 FQGNSA. The CDR3 is made up of 15 amino acids.

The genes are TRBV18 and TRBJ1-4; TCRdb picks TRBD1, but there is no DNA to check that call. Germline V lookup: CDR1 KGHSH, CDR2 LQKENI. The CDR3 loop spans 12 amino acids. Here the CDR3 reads CASSQQGEKLFF.

CDR3 protein: CASRRDRGGNEQFF. The chain employs TRBV19 and TRBJ2-1; TCRdb names TRBD1, which stays unverified in the absence of DNA. The CDR3 contains 14 residues. Germline lookup yields CDR1 LNHDA and CDR2 SQIVND (reference sequence).

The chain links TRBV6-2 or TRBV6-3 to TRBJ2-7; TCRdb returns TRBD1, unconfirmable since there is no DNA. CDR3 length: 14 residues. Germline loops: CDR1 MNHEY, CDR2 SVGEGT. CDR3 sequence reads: CASSPAGASHEQYF.

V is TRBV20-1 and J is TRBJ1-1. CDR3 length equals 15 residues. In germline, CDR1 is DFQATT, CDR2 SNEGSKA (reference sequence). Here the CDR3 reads CSARFREGVGTEAFF.

The CDR3 sequence is CASSLNRAANYGYTF. The rearrangement links TRBV12-3 or TRBV12-4 to TRBJ1-2; there is no DNA to check the TCRdb D call of TRBD1. The CDR3 consists of 15 residues.

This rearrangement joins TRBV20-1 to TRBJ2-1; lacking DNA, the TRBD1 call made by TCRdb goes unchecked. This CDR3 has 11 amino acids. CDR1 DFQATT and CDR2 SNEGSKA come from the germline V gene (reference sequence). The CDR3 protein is CSAGQGHEQFF.

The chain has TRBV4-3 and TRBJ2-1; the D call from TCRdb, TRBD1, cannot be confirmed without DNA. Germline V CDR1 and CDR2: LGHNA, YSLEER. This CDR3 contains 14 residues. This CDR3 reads CASSQAPGYNEQFF.